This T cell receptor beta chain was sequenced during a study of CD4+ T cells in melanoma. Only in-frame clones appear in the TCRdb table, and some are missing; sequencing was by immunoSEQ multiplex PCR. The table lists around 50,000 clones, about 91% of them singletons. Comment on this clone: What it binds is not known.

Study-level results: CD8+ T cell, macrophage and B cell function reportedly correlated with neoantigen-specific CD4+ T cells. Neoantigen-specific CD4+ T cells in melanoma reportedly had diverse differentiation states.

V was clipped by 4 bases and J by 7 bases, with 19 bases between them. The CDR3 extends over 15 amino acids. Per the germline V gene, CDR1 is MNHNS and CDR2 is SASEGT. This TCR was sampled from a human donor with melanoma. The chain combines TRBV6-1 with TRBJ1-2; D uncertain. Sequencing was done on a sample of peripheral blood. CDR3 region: CASSGERFGIIGYTF. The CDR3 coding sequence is TGTGCCAGCAGTGGGGAACGTTTCGGGATTATTGGCTACACCTTC.